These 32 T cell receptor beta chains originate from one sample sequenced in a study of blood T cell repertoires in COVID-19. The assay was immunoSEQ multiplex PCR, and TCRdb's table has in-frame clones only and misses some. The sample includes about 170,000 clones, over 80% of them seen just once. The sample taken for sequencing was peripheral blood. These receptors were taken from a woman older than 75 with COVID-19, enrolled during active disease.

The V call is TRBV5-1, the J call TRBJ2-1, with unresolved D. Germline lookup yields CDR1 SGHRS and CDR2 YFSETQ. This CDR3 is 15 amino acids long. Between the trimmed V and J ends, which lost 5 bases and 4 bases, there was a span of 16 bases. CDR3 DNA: TGCGCCAGCAGTGGCGGTGGCGGCGTTTACAATGAGCAGTTCTTC. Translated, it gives CASSGGGGVYNEQFF.

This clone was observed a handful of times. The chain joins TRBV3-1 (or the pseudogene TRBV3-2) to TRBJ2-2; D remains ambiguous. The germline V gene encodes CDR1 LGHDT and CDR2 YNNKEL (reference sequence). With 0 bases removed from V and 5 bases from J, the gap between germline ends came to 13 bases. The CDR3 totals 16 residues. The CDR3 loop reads CASSQEIRLETGELFF. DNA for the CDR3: TGTGCCAGCAGCCAAGAAATACGCTTGGAGACCGGGGAGCTGTTTTTT.

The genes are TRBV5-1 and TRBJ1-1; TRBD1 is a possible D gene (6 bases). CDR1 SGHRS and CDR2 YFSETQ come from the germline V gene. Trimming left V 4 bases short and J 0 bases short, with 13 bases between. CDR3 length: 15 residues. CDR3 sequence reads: CASSPRQAMNTEAFF. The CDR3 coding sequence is TGCGCCAGCAGCCCCCGACAGGCTATGAACACTGAAGCTTTCTTT.

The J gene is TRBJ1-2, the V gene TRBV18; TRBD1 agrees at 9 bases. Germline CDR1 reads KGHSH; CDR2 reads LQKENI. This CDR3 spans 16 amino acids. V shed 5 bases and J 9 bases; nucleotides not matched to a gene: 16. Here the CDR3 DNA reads TGTGCCAGCTCAATCGAAGGACAGGGGCCTTATGTTAGCTACACCTTC. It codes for CASSIEGQGPYVSYTF.

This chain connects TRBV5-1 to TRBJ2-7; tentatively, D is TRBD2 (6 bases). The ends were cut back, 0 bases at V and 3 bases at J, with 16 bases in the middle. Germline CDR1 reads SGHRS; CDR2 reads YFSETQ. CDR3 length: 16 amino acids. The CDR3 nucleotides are TGCGCCAGCAGCTTGGATGCCTCTGGGGGGATCTACGAGCAGTACTTC. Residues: CASSLDASGGIYEQYF.

The CDR3 DNA reads TGTGCCAGCCAGAAGGAGGGAGTGGGCGGGGAGCTGTTTTTT. Translated: CASQKEGVGGELFF. The chain is built from TRBV2 and TRBJ2-2, with TRBD2 as a possible D gene (6 bases). V gave up 8 bases and J gave up 7 bases, with 17 bases separating them. CDR1 and CDR2 from the germline V gene are SNHLY and FYNNEI. The CDR3 covers 14 residues.

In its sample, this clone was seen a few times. The CDR3 sequence is CASSLGDLGNQPQHF. The CDR3 DNA reads as TGCGCCAGCAGCTTGGGTGATTTAGGCAATCAGCCCCAGCATTTT. This sequence joins TRBV5-1 and TRBJ1-5; D not certain. The CDR3 has 15 amino acids. V was cut by 0 bases and J by 2 bases, with 9 bases left in between. In germline, CDR1 is SGHRS, CDR2 YFSETQ.

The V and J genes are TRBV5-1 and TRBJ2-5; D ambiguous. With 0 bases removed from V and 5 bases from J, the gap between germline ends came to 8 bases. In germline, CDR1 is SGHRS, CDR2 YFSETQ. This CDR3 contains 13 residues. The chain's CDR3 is CASSLAVEETQYF. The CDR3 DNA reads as TGCGCCAGCAGCTTGGCTGTGGAGGAGACCCAGTACTTC.

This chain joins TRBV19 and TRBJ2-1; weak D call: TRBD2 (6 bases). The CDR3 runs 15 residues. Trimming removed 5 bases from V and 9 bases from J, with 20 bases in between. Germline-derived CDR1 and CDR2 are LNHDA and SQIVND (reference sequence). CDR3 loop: CASSPAGPALVEQFF. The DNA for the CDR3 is TGTGCCAGTAGTCCGGCGGGGCCCGCTTTGGTTGAGCAGTTCTTC.

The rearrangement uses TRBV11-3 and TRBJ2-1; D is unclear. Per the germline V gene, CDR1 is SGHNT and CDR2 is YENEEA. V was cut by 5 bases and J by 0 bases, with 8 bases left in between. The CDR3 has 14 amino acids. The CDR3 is CASSLGSSYNEQFF. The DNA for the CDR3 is TGTGCCAGCAGCCTAGGTAGCTCCTACAATGAGCAGTTCTTC. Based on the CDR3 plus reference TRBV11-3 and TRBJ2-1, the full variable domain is EAGVVQSPRYKIIEKKQPVAFWCNPISGHNTLYWYLQNLGQGPELLIRYENEEAVDDSQLPKDRFSAERLKGVDSTLKIQPAELGDSAVYLCASSLGSSYNEQFFGPGTRLTVL.

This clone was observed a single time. CDR3 sequence reads: CATSAAGTDTQYF. The CDR3 region has the DNA TGTGCCACCAGCGCAGCGGGCACAGATACGCAGTATTTT. The chain carries TRBV24-1 and TRBJ2-3; D might be TRBD2 (5 bases). The CDR3 has 13 amino acids. Germline assignment: CDR1 KGHDR and CDR2 SFDVKD. V was clipped by 7 bases and J by 1 base, with 8 bases between them.

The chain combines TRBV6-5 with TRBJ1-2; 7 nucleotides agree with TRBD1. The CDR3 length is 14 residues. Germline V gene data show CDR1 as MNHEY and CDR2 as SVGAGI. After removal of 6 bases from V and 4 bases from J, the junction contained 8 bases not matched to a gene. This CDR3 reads CASSPGQGGYGYTF. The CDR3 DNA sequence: TGTGCCAGCAGCCCCGGGCAGGGGGGCTATGGCTACACCTTC.

CDR3 protein: CSAGDTLTPYEQYF. In DNA, the CDR3 is TGCAGCGCTGGGGACACTCTAACCCCCTACGAGCAGTACTTC. This chain joins TRBV29-1 and TRBJ2-7, with TRBD1 as a possible D gene (6 bases). CDR3 length: 14 residues. Germline lookup yields CDR1 SQVTM and CDR2 ANQGSEA. Trimming pared 7 bases from V and 2 bases from J, leaving 18 bases between.

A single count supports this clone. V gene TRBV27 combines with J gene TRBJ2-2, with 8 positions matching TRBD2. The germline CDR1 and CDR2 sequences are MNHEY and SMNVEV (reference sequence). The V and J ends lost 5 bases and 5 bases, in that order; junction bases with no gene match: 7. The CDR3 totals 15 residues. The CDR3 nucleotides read TGTGCCAGCAGTGCGAGGACTAGCAAGACCGGGGAGCTGTTTTTT. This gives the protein CASSARTSKTGELFF.

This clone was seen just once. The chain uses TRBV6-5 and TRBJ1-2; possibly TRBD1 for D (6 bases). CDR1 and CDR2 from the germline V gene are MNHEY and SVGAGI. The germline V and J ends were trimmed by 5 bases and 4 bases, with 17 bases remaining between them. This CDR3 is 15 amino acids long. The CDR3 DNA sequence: TGTGCCAGCAGTCCCTTAACAGGGACGGGCTATGGCTACACCTTC. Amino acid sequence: CASSPLTGTGYGYTF.

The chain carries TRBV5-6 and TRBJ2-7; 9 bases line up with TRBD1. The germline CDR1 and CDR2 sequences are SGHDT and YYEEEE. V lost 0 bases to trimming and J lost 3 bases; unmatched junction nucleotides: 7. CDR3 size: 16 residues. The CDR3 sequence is CASSLALGTGNYEQYF. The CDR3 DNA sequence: TGTGCCAGCAGCTTGGCCTTAGGGACAGGGAACTACGAGCAGTACTTC.

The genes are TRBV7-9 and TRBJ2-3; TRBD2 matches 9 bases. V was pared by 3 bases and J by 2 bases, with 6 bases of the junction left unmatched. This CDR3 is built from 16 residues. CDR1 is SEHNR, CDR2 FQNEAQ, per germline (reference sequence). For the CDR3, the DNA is TGTGCCAGCAGCTTTTCCCTAGCGGGGACCACAGATACGCAGTATTTT. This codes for CASSFSLAGTTDTQYF.

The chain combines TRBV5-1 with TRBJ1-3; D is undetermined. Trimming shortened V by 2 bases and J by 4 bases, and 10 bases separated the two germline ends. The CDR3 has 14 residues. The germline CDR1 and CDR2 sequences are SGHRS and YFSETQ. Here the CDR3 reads CASSFAVFGNTIYF. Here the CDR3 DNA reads TGCGCCAGCAGCTTTGCGGTTTTCGGAAACACCATATATTTT.

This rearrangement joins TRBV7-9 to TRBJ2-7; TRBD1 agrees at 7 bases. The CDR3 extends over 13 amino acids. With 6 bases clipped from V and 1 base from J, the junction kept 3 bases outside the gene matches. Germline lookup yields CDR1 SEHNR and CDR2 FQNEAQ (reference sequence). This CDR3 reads CASSRDRSYEQYF. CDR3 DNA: TGTGCCAGCAGTCGGGACAGATCCTACGAGCAGTACTTC.

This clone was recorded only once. For the CDR3, the DNA is TGTGCCAGCAGCTTTGAAGTCCGTATTGCTACCGTTCCGAACACTGAAGCTTTCTTT. Translation: CASSFEVRIATVPNTEAFF. The chain recombines TRBV12-1 with TRBJ1-1. TRBV12-1 is annotated as a pseudogene. There are 19 residues in the CDR3.

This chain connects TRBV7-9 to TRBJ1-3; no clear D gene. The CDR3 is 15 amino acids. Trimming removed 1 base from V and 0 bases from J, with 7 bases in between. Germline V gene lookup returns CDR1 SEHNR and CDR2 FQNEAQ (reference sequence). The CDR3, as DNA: TGTGCCAGCAGCTTAGATCGGGGCTCTGGAAACACCATATATTTT. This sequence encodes CASSLDRGSGNTIYF.

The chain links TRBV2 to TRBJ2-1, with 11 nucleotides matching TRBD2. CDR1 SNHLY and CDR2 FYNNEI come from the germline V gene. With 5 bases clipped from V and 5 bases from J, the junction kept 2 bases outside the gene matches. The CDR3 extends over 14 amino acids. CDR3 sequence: CASSSGLADNEQFF. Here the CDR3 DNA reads TGTGCCAGCAGTTCGGGACTAGCGGACAATGAGCAGTTCTTC.

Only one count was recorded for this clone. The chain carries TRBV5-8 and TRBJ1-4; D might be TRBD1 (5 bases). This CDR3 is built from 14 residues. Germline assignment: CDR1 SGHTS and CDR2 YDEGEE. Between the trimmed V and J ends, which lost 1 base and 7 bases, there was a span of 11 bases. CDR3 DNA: TGTGCCAGCAGCTTGTCCGGGAGGGGTGAAAAACTGTTTTTT. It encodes CASSLSGRGEKLFF.

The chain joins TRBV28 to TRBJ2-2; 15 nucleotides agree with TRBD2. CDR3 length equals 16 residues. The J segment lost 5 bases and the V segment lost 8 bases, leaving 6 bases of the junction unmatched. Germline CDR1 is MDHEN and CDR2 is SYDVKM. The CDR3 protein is CASAGLAGGITGELFF. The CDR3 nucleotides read TGTGCCAGCGCCGGACTAGCGGGGGGGATAACCGGGGAGCTGTTTTTT.

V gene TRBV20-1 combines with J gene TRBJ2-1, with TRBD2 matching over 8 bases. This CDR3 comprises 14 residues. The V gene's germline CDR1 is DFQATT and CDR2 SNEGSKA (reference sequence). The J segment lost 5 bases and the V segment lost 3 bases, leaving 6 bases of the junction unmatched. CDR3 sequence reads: CSASNGLANNEQFF. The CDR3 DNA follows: TGCAGTGCTAGTAACGGACTAGCCAACAATGAGCAGTTCTTC.

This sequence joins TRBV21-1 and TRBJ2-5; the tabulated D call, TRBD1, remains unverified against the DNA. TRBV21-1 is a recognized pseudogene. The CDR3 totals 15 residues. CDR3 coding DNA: TGTGCCAGCAGCAAAGTGGCGGCAGGGCAAGAGACCCAGTACTTC. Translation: CASSKVAAGQETQYF.

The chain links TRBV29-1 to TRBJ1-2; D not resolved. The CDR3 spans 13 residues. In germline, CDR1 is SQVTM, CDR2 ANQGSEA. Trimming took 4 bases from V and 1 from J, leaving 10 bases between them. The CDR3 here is CSVVREGNYGYTF. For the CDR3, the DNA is TGCAGCGTTGTTAGAGAGGGTAACTATGGCTACACCTTC. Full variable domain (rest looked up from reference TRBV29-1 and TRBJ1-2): SAVISQKPSRDICQRGTSLTIQCQVDSQVTMMFWYRQQPGQSLTLIATANQGSEATYESGFVIDKFPISRPNLTFSTLTVSNMSPEDSSIYLCSVVREGNYGYTFGSGTRLTVV.

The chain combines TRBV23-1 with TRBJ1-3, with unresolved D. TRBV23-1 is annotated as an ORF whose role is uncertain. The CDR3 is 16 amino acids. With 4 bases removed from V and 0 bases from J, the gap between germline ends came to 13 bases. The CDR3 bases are TGCGCCAGCAGTCTCCCCGGCGGCGTCTCTGGAAACACCATATATTTT. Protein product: CASSLPGGVSGNTIYF.

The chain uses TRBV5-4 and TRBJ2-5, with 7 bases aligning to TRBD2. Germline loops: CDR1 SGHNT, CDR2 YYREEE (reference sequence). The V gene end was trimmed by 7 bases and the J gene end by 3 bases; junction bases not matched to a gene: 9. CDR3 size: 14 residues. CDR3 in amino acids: CASPGVAGEETQYF. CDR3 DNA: TGTGCCAGCCCCGGAGTTGCGGGAGAAGAGACCCAGTACTTC.

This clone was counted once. The CDR3 DNA is TGTGCCATCAGTGGGAGCGGGAAGTACAATGAGCAGTTCTTC. This encodes CAISGSGKYNEQFF. J is TRBJ2-1 and V is TRBV10-3; TRBD2 matches at 7 bases. Germline lookup yields CDR1 ENHRY and CDR2 SYGVKD. V was pared by 4 bases and J by 4 bases, with 4 bases of the junction left unmatched. CDR3 length: 14 amino acids.

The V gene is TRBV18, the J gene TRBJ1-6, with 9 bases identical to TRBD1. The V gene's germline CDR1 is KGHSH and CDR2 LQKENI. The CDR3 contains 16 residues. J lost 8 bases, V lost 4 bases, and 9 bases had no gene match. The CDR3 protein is CASSLQPGQGDSPLHF. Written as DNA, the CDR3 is TGTGCCAGCTCACTACAGCCGGGACAGGGCGATTCACCCCTCCACTTT.

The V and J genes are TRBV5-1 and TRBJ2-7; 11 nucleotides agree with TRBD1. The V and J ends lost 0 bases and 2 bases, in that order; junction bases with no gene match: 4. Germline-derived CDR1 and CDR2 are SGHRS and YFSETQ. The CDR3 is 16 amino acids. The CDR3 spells CASSLDAGQGAYEQYF. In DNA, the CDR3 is TGCGCCAGCAGCTTGGATGCGGGACAGGGGGCCTACGAGCAGTACTTC.